One sample yielded the 24 T cell receptor beta chains listed below, sequenced in a study of T cells in Graves' hyperthyroidism and ophthalmopathy (dated by TCRdb to between 2017 and 2020). The library was prepared using multiplex PCR. The sequencer listed for this sample is Illumina HiSeq 2000. TCR beta CDR3 regions were amplified from RNA transcripts. A first-round RT-PCR of the TCR CDR3 used the HTBI primer set with the Qiagen OneStep RT-PCR kit. TCRdb handled the public reads itself, with Q25 trimming in fastp and clone calling in MiXCR, and kept productive beta chains. Every entry covers one CDR3 protein and lists the most common genes and DNA from its rows. This sample is represented by a few hundred thousand distinct CDR3 sequences; about 18% of them were singletons. The ten largest make up 35% to 50% of the sample. Sample: blood. The receptors shown here come from a young man with Graves' ophthalmopathy.

The chain uses TRBV19 and TRBJ1-4, with D perhaps TRBD1 (6 bases). The CDR3 length is 14 residues. CDR1 and CDR2 from the germline V gene are LNHDA and SQIVND (reference sequence). V gave up 6 bases and J gave up 6 bases, with 14 bases separating them. The CDR3 reads CASSPTGFDEKLFF. The CDR3 DNA reads TGTGCCAGTAGCCCAACAGGGTTTGATGAAAAACTGTTTTTT.

This clonotype has more than one count but fewer than ten. The chain links TRBV12-3 or TRBV12-4 to TRBJ2-3; D perhaps matches TRBD2 (7 bases). V lost 2 bases to trimming and J lost 6 bases, with 15 bases between them. CDR3 size: 15 residues. CDR3 loop: CASSLRGGGWDTQYF. Here the CDR3 DNA reads TGTGCCAGCAGTTTAAGGGGGGGCGGATGGGATACGCAGTATTTT.

Comment on this clonotype: A junction boundary mismatches the germline segment, possibly from a read error. The chain couples TRBV9 to TRBJ1-3, with D unresolved. CDR3 length: 13 residues. Per germline, CDR1 SGDLS and CDR2 YYNGEE. CDR3 nucleotides: TGTGCCAGCAGCGAGGGCTCTGGAGACACCATATATTTT. It yields the protein CASSEGSGDTIYF.

This clonotype came up a few times. The CDR3 protein is CASSFDGRDYGYTF. CDR3 DNA: TGTGCCAGCAGTTTCGATGGACGGGACTATGGCTACACCTTC. The J gene is TRBJ1-2, the V gene TRBV12-3 or TRBV12-4; D is undetermined. CDR3 length: 14 residues. Trimming removed 3 bases at V and 3 bases at J, with 11 bases between.

This clonotype was picked up many times. The gene calls are TRBV5-1 and TRBJ2-2, with unresolved D. This CDR3 is built from 12 residues. Germline V CDR1 and CDR2: SGHRS, YFSETQ. V lost 2 bases and J lost 6, with 5 bases in between. The CDR3 sequence is CASSFESGELFF. In DNA form, the CDR3 reads TGCGCCAGCAGCTTTGAGTCCGGGGAGCTGTTTTTT.

The chain links TRBV12-3 or TRBV12-4 to TRBJ1-3, with a weak D call TRBD1 (6 bases). This CDR3 region has 15 residues. The V and J ends lost 8 bases and 1 base respectively, with 15 bases between them. DNA for the CDR3: TGTGCCAGCTCTACTTGCAGGGGATCTGGAAACACCATATATTTT. This sequence encodes CASSTCRGSGNTIYF.

This rearrangement joins TRBV19 to TRBJ2-3; 8 nucleotides align to TRBD1. This CDR3 is built from 13 residues. V lost 4 bases and J lost 5; bases outside the gene matches: 2. CDR1 and CDR2 from the germline V gene are LNHDA and SQIVND (reference sequence). The CDR3 loop is CASSTDRVDTQYF. The CDR3 region has the DNA TGTGCCAGTAGTACGGACAGGGTAGATACGCAGTATTTT.

This clonotype was found many times. The chain carries TRBV7-8 and TRBJ2-3, with 13 positions matching TRBD2. The CDR3 covers 14 residues. CDR1 SGHVS and CDR2 FQNEAQ come from the germline V gene. J was trimmed by 6 bases and V by 6 bases; bases with no gene match: 3. The CDR3 DNA reads as TGTGCCAGCAGAACGGGACTAGCGGGGGATACGCAGTATTTT. Its translation is CASRTGLAGDTQYF.

J is TRBJ2-7 and V is TRBV7-9; 11 positions agree with TRBD1. Unmatched junction bases numbered 5, after V lost 1 base and J lost 6 bases. Germline-derived CDR1 and CDR2 are SEHNR and FQNEAQ (reference sequence). The CDR3 extends over 15 amino acids. As DNA, the CDR3 is TGTGCCAGCAGCTTAGTTAAAGGGACAGGGGGCGAGCAGTACTTC. This codes for CASSLVKGTGGEQYF.

About this clonotype: An end of the junction differs from the germline gene, which may be a read error. The chain couples TRBV4-2 to TRBJ1-4, with 7 bases identical to TRBD1. This CDR3 spans 16 amino acids. Per the germline V gene, CDR1 is LGHNA and CDR2 is YNFKEQ. The CDR3 DNA reads TGTGCCAGCGGCCAAGCTACAGGGGTGACTAATGAAAAACTGTTTTTT. Translation gives CASGQATGVTNEKLFF.

This clonotype was found many times. The gene calls are TRBV7-8 and TRBJ2-1, with 10 nucleotides matching TRBD1. The CDR3 consists of 15 residues. CDR1 SGHVS and CDR2 FQNEAQ come from the germline V gene. Germline trimming cut 5 bases from V and 8 bases from J; bases unmatched to any gene: 9. The CDR3 DNA is TGTGCCAGCAGCGTGGACAGGGGGTGGACTGATGAGCAGTTCTTC. As protein: CASSVDRGWTDEQFF. The complete variable domain, with remaining parts taken from reference TRBV7-8 and TRBJ2-1, reads GAGVSQSPRYKVAKRGQDVALRCDPISGHVSLFWYQQALGQGPEFLTYFQNEAQLDKSGLPSDRFFAERPEGSVSTLKIQRTQQEDSAVYLCASSVDRGWTDEQFFGPGTRLTVL.

This clonotype has at least ten counts. V and J are TRBV13 and TRBJ2-2, with D hard to call. Germline assignment: CDR1 PRHDT and CDR2 FYEKMQ (reference sequence). Trimming took 7 bases from V and 6 from J, leaving 3 bases between them. The CDR3 covers 10 residues. The CDR3 nucleotides read TGTGCCAGCAAGGCCGGGGAGCTGTTTTTT. Amino acid sequence: CASKAGELFF.

V is TRBV7-9 and J is TRBJ1-2; D gene uncertain. The V gene lost 5 bases and the J gene lost 8 bases, with 12 bases spanning the gap. Germline V gene sequence: CDR1 SEHNR, CDR2 FQNEAQ (reference sequence). The CDR3 runs to 12 residues. CDR3 region: CASSADMLGYTF. CDR3 DNA sequence: TGTGCCAGCAGCGCCGACATGCTCGGCTACACCTTC. Full variable domain (remainder filled in from reference TRBV7-9 and TRBJ1-2): DTGVSQNPRHKITKRGQNVTFRCDPISEHNRLYWYRQTLGQGPEFLTYFQNEAQLEKSRLLSDRFSAERPKGSFSTLEIQRTEQGDSAMYLCASSADMLGYTFGSGTRLTVV.

In this sample, this clonotype turned up many times. The chain links TRBV11-3 to TRBJ2-5, with TRBD2 as a possible D gene (6 bases). Germline CDR1 reads SGHNT; CDR2 reads YENEEA. Trimming removed 8 bases at V and 0 bases at J, with 10 bases between. The CDR3 is made up of 13 amino acids. CDR3 amino acids: CASDSGDQETQYF. The CDR3 DNA follows: TGTGCCAGCGATTCGGGGGACCAAGAGACCCAGTACTTC.

In this sample, this clonotype turned up many times. J is TRBJ1-2 and V is TRBV6-5, with 9 nucleotides matching TRBD1. Germline loops: CDR1 MNHEY, CDR2 SVGAGI. The CDR3 runs to 14 residues. With 3 bases clipped from V and 4 bases from J, the junction kept 3 bases outside the gene matches. CDR3 DNA sequence: TGTGCCAGCAGTTATCGGACAGGGGTCTATGGCTACACCTTC. This encodes CASSYRTGVYGYTF.

The genes are TRBV12-3 or TRBV12-4 and TRBJ2-7; 10 bases match TRBD1. CDR3 length equals 14 residues. Trimming took 6 bases from V and 6 from J; bases not matched to a gene: 8. The CDR3 region is CASRSGQGDREQYF. CDR3 DNA sequence: TGTGCCAGCAGATCTGGACAGGGGGATCGCGAGCAGTACTTC.

The V call is TRBV7-8, the J call TRBJ2-5; TRBD2 matches at 16 bases. V was pared by 3 bases and J by 5 bases, with 6 bases of the junction left unmatched. The V gene's germline CDR1 is SGHVS and CDR2 FQNEAQ. The CDR3 length is 17 residues. CDR3 sequence: CASSFGTSGGGGETQYF. The CDR3 DNA is TGTGCCAGCAGCTTCGGGACTAGCGGGGGGGGGGGGGAGACCCAGTACTTC.

This clonotype was observed many times. The V gene is TRBV6-5, the J gene TRBJ2-7, with TRBD1 matching over 9 bases. CDR3 length equals 15 residues. Losses at the gene ends were 3 bases for V and 4 bases for J; bases not matched to a gene: 7. Germline loops: CDR1 MNHEY, CDR2 SVGAGI. The CDR3 bases are TGTGCCAGCAGTTATGCTTCGGGACAGGGTTACGAGCAGTACTTC. As protein: CASSYASGQGYEQYF.

Concerning this clonotype: One junction end disagrees with the germline gene, perhaps due to a read error. The CDR3 sequence: CASSSLAFPADNEQFF. In DNA form, the CDR3 reads TGTGCCAGCAGCTCCCTGGCTTTCCCCGCAGACAATGAGCAGTTCTTC. This sequence joins TRBV5-1 and TRBJ2-1; D gene uncertain. CDR1 SGHRS and CDR2 YFSETQ come from the germline V gene. The CDR3 sequence is 16 residues long.

V usage is TRBV10-3 and J usage is TRBJ2-3; no firm D call. The CDR3 totals 16 residues. Trimming removed 3 bases at V and 6 bases at J, with 19 bases between. CDR1 ENHRY and CDR2 SYGVKD come from the germline V gene. The CDR3, as DNA: TGTGCCATCAGTGACCAGTACGGCCCACTTGCCGATACGCAGTATTTT. The encoded protein is CAISDQYGPLADTQYF.

This clonotype was observed at least ten times. The chain combines TRBV2 with TRBJ2-7, with D possibly matching TRBD1 (6 bases). V shed 7 bases and J shed 6 bases, with 16 bases lying between them. The CDR3 runs 13 residues. Germline loops: CDR1 SNHLY, CDR2 FYNNEI. The CDR3 nucleotides are TGTGCCAGCACCTTCAAAGGCAGGGGCGAGCAGTACTTC. It translates to CASTFKGRGEQYF. The whole variable domain, remainder taken from reference TRBV2 and TRBJ2-7, is EPEVTQTPSHQVTQMGQEVILRCVPISNHLYFYWYRQILGQKVEFLVSFYNNEISEKSEIFDDQFSVERPDGSNFTLKIRSTKLEDSAMYFCASTFKGRGEQYFGPGTRLTVT.

This clonotype was counted ten times or more. The chain couples TRBV12-3 or TRBV12-4 to TRBJ1-4; 8 bases line up with TRBD1. The J segment lost 6 bases and the V segment lost 7 bases, leaving 7 bases of the junction unmatched. CDR3 length equals 14 residues. This CDR3 reads CASTSTGGDEKLFF. The CDR3 DNA reads as TGTGCCAGCACCTCTACAGGGGGTGATGAAAAACTGTTTTTT.

Many counts were recorded for this clonotype. The chain uses TRBV3-1 and TRBJ2-7; TRBD1 agrees at 7 bases. The CDR3 runs to 15 residues. From germline, CDR1 is LGHDT and CDR2 YNNKEL (reference sequence). J gave up 0 bases and V 0 bases, and 2 bases lay outside the gene matches. Here the CDR3 reads CASSQEWDSSYEQYF. The CDR3 bases are TGTGCCAGCAGCCAAGAATGGGACAGCTCCTACGAGCAGTACTTC.

The V and J genes are TRBV3-1 and TRBJ2-5; 8 bases are shared with TRBD1. The CDR3 loop spans 14 amino acids. V dropped 0 bases and J dropped 5; count of bases not matched to a gene: 2. The germline gives CDR1 LGHDT, CDR2 YNNKEL (reference sequence). The DNA for the CDR3 is TGTGCCAGCAGCCAAGACGACAGGGGCGAGACCCAGTACTTC. The encoded protein is CASSQDDRGETQYF.